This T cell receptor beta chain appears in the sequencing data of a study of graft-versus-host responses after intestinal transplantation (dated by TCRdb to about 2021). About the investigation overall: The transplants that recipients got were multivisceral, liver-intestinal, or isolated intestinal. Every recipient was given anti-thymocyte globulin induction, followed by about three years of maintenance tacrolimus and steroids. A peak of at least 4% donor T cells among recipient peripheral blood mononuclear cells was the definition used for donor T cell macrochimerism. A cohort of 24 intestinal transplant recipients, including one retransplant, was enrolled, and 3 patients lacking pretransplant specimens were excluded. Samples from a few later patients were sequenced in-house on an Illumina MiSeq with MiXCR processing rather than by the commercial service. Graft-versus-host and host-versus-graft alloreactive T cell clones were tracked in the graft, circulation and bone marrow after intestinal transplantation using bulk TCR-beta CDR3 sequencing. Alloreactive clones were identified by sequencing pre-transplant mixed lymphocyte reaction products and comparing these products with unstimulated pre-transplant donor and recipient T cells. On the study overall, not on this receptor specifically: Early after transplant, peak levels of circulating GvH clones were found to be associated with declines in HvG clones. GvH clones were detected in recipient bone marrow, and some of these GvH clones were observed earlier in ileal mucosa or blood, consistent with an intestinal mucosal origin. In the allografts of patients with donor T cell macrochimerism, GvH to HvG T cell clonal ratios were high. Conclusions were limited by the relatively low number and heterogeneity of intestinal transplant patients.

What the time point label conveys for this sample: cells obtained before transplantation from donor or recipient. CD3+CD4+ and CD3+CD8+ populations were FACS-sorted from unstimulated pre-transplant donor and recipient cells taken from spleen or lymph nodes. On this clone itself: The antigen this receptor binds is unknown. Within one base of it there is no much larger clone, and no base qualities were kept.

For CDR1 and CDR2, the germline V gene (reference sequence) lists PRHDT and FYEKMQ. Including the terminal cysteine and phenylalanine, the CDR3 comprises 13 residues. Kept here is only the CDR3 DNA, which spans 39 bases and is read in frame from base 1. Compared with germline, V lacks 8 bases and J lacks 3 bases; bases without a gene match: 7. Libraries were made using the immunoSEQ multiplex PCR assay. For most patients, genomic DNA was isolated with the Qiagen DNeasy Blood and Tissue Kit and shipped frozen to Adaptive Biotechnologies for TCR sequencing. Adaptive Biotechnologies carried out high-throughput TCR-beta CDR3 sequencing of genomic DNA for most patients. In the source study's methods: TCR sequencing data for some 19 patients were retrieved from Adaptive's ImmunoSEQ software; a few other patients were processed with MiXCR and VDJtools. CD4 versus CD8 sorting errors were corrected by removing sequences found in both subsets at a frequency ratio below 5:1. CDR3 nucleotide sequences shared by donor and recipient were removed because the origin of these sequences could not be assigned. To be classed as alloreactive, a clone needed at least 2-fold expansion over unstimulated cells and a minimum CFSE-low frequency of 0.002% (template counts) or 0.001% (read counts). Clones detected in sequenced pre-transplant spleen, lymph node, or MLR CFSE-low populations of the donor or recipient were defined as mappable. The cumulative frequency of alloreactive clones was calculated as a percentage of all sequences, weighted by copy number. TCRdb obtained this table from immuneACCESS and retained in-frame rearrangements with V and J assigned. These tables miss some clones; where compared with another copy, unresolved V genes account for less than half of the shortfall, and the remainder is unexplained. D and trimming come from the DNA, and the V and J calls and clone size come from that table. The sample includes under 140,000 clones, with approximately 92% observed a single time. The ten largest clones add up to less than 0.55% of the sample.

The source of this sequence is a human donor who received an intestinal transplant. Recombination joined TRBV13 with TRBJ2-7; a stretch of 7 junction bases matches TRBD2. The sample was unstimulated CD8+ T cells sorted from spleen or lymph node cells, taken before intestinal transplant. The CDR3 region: CASRGGRYYEQYF. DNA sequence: TGTGCCAGCCGCGGCGGGAGATACTACGAGCAGTACTTC.